This T cell receptor beta chain stems from a study of radiotherapy plus CTLA-4 blockade in lung cancer. Study-level information: Patients showed objective responses in about 20% of cases, and disease control was achieved by around 30%.

Broader study findings: Early shifts in blood T cell clones, with interferon-beta, reportedly predicted response best. Once radiotherapy plus ipilimumab had been given, TCR clones derived from tumor expanded in blood.

Points on this clone: Antigen unknown.

The method was immunoSEQ multiplex PCR; TCRdb's version includes in-frame clones alone and lacks a portion of them. The table lists about 59,000 clones, approximately 70% of them singletons. The CDR3 is 16 amino acids. Losses at the gene ends were 6 bases for V and 5 bases for J; bases not matched to a gene: 11. CDR1 SNHLY and CDR2 FYNNEI come from the germline V gene. CTLA-4 blockade with ipilimumab, together with focal radiation, was given to patients with chemo-refractory metastatic non-small-cell lung cancer. The receptor comes from a human donor with non-small cell lung cancer whose response to radiotherapy plus ipilimumab could not be evaluated. V usage is TRBV2 and J usage is TRBJ2-1; 9 bases agree with TRBD2. The sequences come from peripheral blood, collected from a patient treated with radiotherapy plus ipilimumab. CDR3 bases: TGTGCCAGCAGGATGGATTTAGCGGGGGCCAACAATGAGCAGTTCTTC. It yields the protein CASRMDLAGANNEQFF.